The source of this T cell receptor beta chain is a study of response to subunit inactivated influenza vaccine. For this clonotype: Its antigen remains unknown.

The study's findings and limits: There was a suggestion from the authors that each seasonal influenza vaccination recruits few new T cells.

This CDR3 has 15 amino acids. The trim removed 4 bases at V and 5 bases at J, leaving 12 bases unmatched. CDR1 and CDR2 (germline): SGHRS, YFSETQ. Each CDR3 protein is one row after TCRdb ran MiXCR on the RT-PCR reads. The sample records a few hundred thousand distinct CDR3 sequences, approximately 11% being singletons. This specimen consisted of PBMCs from blood, obtained roughly 6 weeks after vaccination. The clonotype originates from a man between 45 and 60 years old who received an inactivated influenza vaccine. This chain joins TRBV5-1 and TRBJ2-7; 7 nucleotides agree with TRBD1. The CDR3 nucleotides read TGCGCCAGCAGCCTGAGTCCCGGGACAGAGAACGAGCAGTACTTC. Its translation is CASSLSPGTENEQYF.